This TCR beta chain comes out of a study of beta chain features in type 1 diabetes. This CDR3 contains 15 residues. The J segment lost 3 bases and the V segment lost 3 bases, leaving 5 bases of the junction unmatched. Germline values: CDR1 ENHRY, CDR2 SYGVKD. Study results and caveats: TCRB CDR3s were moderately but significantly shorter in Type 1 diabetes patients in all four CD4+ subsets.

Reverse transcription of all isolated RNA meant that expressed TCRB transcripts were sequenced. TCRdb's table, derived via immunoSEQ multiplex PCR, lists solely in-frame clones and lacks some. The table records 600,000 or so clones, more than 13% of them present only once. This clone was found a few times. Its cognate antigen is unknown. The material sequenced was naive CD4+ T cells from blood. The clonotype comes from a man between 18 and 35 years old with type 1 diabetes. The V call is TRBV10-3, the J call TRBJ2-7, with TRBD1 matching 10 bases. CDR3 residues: CAISDRRTGGYEQYF. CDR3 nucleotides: TGTGCCATCAGTGATCGACGGACAGGGGGCTACGAGCAGTACTTC.